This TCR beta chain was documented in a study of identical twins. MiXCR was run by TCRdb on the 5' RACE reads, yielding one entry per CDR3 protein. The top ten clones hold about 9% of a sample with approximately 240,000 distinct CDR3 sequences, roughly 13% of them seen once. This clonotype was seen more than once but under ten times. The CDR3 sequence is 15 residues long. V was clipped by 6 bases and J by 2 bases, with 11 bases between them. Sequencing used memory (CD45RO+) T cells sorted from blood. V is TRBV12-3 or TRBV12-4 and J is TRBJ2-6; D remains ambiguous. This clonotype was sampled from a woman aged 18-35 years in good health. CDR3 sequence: CASRLGGAGANVLTF. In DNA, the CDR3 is TGTGCCAGCAGGCTAGGTGGGGCTGGGGCCAACGTCCTGACTTTC.